Here is one T cell receptor (beta chain) with its context. Reverse transcribed after extraction, RNA yielded cDNA as the sequencing template. Measured with immunoSEQ multiplex PCR; TCRdb has only the in-frame clones, and not every one. The sample has approximately 280,000 clones, 58% seen once. Sample treatment: oral pan-JAK inhibitor, 5-10 mg twice daily. The sample belongs to a study of CD8+ T cells in alopecia areata. This clonotype was obtained from a human donor with alopecia areata. The input for sequencing was CD4+ T cells sorted from blood, taken at week 24, from a patient treated with tofacitinib.

CDR3 sequence reads: CASSFTNEQFF. In DNA form, the CDR3 reads TGCGCCAGCAGCTTTACCAATGAGCAGTTCTTC. This rearrangement joins TRBV5-1 to TRBJ2-1, with D uncertain. This CDR3 is built from 11 residues. Trimming took off 2 bases at V and 6 bases at J, with 3 bases between the two ends. Germline V gene data show CDR1 as SGHRS and CDR2 as YFSETQ.